The entry below describes one T cell receptor (beta chain). Germline CDR1 LNHDA, CDR2 SQIVND (reference sequence). The trim removed 5 bases at V and 11 bases at J, leaving 11 bases unmatched. The CDR3 is 15 amino acids. This entry comes from a study of blood T cell repertoires in COVID-19. In the original analysis: Reference gene primer amplification gave estimated nucleated cell counts. The repertoire was sequenced with immunoSEQ multiplex PCR; TCRdb's copy has only in-frame clones and lacks some. That table supplies the V and J calls and clone size; D and trimming were determined from the DNA. The data show roughly 68,000 clones, approximately 88% seen once.

The sequenced material came from peripheral blood. The rearrangement joins TRBV19 to TRBJ1-6; 8 bases map to TRBD1. The TCR originated in a woman in her 70s with acute or convalescent COVID-19. The CDR3 is CASSPFDRGGAPLHF. CDR3 coding DNA: TGTGCCAGTAGTCCTTTCGACAGGGGAGGTGCACCCCTCCACTTT.